What follows are 19 T cell receptor beta chains derived from one specimen sequenced in a study of blood T cell repertoires in COVID-19 (dated by TCRdb to between 2020 and 2021). The library was generated by the immunoSEQ multiplex PCR assay. Imported from immuneACCESS, the table was reduced by TCRdb to in-frame sequences with V and J called. These copies leave out some clones; in studies compared against another copy, an unresolved V gene accounts for under half, and the cause of the remainder is not known. This sample has fewer than 150,000 clones in its table, and 85% to 90% of those were observed once. Jointly, the top ten make up roughly 29% of the sample. Material for sequencing was peripheral blood. The source of these receptors is a woman in her 70s with acute or convalescent COVID-19.

The chain carries TRBV6-5 and TRBJ1-5; no clear D. This CDR3 has 12 amino acids. Trimming took 6 bases from V and 4 from J, leaving 7 bases between them. Germline-derived CDR1 and CDR2 are MNHEY and SVGAGI. CDR3 bases: TGTGCCAGCAGGATGCAGAATCAGCCCCAGCATTTT. Protein sequence: CASRMQNQPQHF.

CDR3 coding DNA: TGCGCCAGCAGAAGTACAGGGGGCACCCTTATGGATGGCTACACCTTC. Protein: CASRSTGGTLMDGYTF. The chain links TRBV5-1 to TRBJ1-2; the match to TRBD1 covers 9 bases. This CDR3 contains 16 residues. CDR1 is SGHRS, CDR2 YFSETQ, per germline. J lost 6 bases, V lost 5 bases, and 14 bases had no gene match.

The rearrangement uses TRBV7-9 and TRBJ1-4; 9 nucleotides align to TRBD1. Trimming cost V 5 bases and J 2 bases; bases outside gene matches: 3. The CDR3 extends over 15 amino acids. The germline CDR1 and CDR2 sequences are SEHNR and FQNEAQ (reference sequence). CDR3: CASSNRGRTNEKLFF. CDR3 sequence (DNA): TGTGCCAGCAGCAACAGGGGGCGGACTAATGAAAAACTGTTTTTT.

This clone was observed once. The CDR3 sequence: CASSFTGTSTDTQYF. CDR3 bases: TGCGCCAGCAGCTTTACAGGGACCAGCACAGATACGCAGTATTTT. This chain links TRBV5-1 with TRBJ2-3; a possible D gene is TRBD1 (6 bases). This CDR3 contains 15 residues. The germline V gene encodes CDR1 SGHRS and CDR2 YFSETQ. Trimming took 2 bases from V and 0 from J, leaving 10 bases between them.

The chain links TRBV7-9 to TRBJ1-3; TRBD1 might be the D (5 bases). Trimming shortened V by 1 base and J by 0 bases, and 13 bases separated the two germline ends. Germline lookup yields CDR1 SEHNR and CDR2 FQNEAQ (reference sequence). The CDR3 sequence is 17 residues long. The CDR3 bases are TGTGCCAGCAGCTTAGATTTCAGGGTCTTCTCTGGAAACACCATATATTTT. The encoded protein is CASSLDFRVFSGNTIYF.

CDR3 bases: TGCGCCAGCAGCATCACAGGGGGCAGGGAAGATACGCAGTATTTT. Amino acids: CASSITGGREDTQYF. The V call is TRBV5-1, the J call TRBJ2-3; 9 bases fit TRBD1. The length of the CDR3 is 15 residues. Germline-derived CDR1 and CDR2 are SGHRS and YFSETQ. With 4 bases clipped from V and 5 bases from J, the junction kept 8 bases outside the gene matches.

The chain is built from TRBV15 and TRBJ2-3, with D possibly TRBD2 on 5 matching bases. The V gene lost 0 bases and the J gene lost 0 bases, with 13 bases spanning the gap. The length of the CDR3 is 17 residues. The V gene's germline CDR1 is LNHNV and CDR2 YYDKDF (reference sequence). The CDR3 region is CATSRDLGGSSTDTQYF. CDR3 coding DNA: TGTGCCACCAGCAGAGATCTCGGCGGGTCTAGCACAGATACGCAGTATTTT.

The chain employs TRBV15 and TRBJ1-5, with 7 bases that match TRBD1. Per germline, CDR1 LNHNV and CDR2 YYDKDF (reference sequence). With V trimmed by 3 bases and J by 1 base, 3 bases remained unmatched. This CDR3 spans 15 amino acids. This CDR3 is CATSRGTASNQPQHF. CDR3 sequence (DNA): TGTGCCACCAGCAGGGGGACAGCGAGCAATCAGCCCCAGCATTTT.

Comment on this clone: One end of the junction varies from germline; a read error may be responsible. V usage is TRBV7-2 and J usage is TRBJ2-4; TRBD1 agrees at 8 bases. The CDR3 is 14 amino acids. CDR1 is SGHTA, CDR2 FQGNSA, per germline. The CDR3 DNA reads TGTGCCAGCAGCTCCCGGGGGACAGGAAACTTTCAGTACTTC. This sequence encodes CASSSRGTGNFQYF.

The V call is TRBV30, the J call TRBJ1-5; the match to TRBD1 covers 7 bases. V shed 0 bases, J shed 6 bases, and the junction held 5 bases outside the gene matches. This CDR3 has 14 amino acids. Germline lookup yields CDR1 GTSNPN and CDR2 SVGIG (reference sequence). The CDR3 reads CAWSVTGDGQPQHF. CDR3 DNA: TGTGCCTGGAGTGTAACAGGGGATGGTCAGCCCCAGCATTTT.

The V gene is TRBV10-3, the J gene TRBJ1-2; D gene unclear. Germline assignment: CDR1 ENHRY and CDR2 SYGVKD. The length of the CDR3 is 12 residues. The V end lost 2 bases, the J end lost 8 bases, and 9 bases lay between the germline ends. CDR3 sequence: CAISEEGEGYTF. CDR3 bases: TGTGCCATCAGTGAGGAGGGAGAAGGCTACACCTTC.

The gene calls are TRBV3-1 (or the pseudogene TRBV3-2) and TRBJ1-3; 10 bases are shared with TRBD1. The CDR3 sequence is 15 residues long. CDR1 LGHDT and CDR2 YNNKEL come from the germline V gene (reference sequence). Unmatched junction bases numbered 6, after V lost 6 bases and J lost 4 bases. The CDR3 coding sequence is TGTGCCAGCAGTTCGACAGGGGGCAGAGGAAACACCATATATTTT. This codes for CASSSTGGRGNTIYF.

This clone was counted between two and nine times. The gene calls are TRBV6-2 or TRBV6-3 and TRBJ2-7; TRBD1 aligns across 8 bases. The germline CDR1 and CDR2 sequences are MNHEY and SVGEGT. CDR3 length: 18 amino acids. Trimming removed 0 bases from V and 0 bases from J; junction bases left unmatched: 10. This chain's CDR3 is CASSYSIVRQGTSYEQYF. CDR3 DNA sequence: TGTGCCAGCAGTTACTCGATTGTAAGACAGGGGACCTCCTACGAGCAGTACTTC.

The J gene is TRBJ2-5, the V gene TRBV6-1, with D maybe TRBD1 (6 bases). Trimming took 3 bases from V and 0 from J, leaving 17 bases between them. The CDR3 totals 17 residues. Germline CDR1 MNHNS, CDR2 SASEGT. CDR3 amino acids: CASSDSGAGANQETQYF. The CDR3 DNA reads as TGTGCCAGCAGTGATTCTGGGGCAGGGGCTAACCAAGAGACCCAGTACTTC.

This clone was counted a few times. The V call is TRBV7-9, the J call TRBJ1-4; a possible D gene is TRBD1 (6 bases). Germline lookup yields CDR1 SEHNR and CDR2 FQNEAQ (reference sequence). Trimming cost V 0 bases and J 8 bases, with 10 bases left between them. The CDR3 consists of 14 residues. As DNA, the CDR3 is TGTGCCAGCAGCTTAGCGGGGGCAAGGGAAAAACTGTTTTTT. Translated, it gives CASSLAGAREKLFF.

The chain combines TRBV5-1 with TRBJ1-1; TRBD1 aligns across 7 bases. The CDR3 is made up of 18 amino acids. In germline, CDR1 is SGHRS, CDR2 YFSETQ. Trimming took 3 bases from V and 3 from J; bases not matched to a gene: 17. CDR3 protein: CASSSGVGRGKGDTEAFF. CDR3 bases: TGCGCCAGCAGCTCCGGGGTGGGCAGGGGGAAGGGGGACACTGAAGCTTTCTTT.

The V call is TRBV11-2, the J call TRBJ1-3; D call uncertain. V lost 3 bases and J 0 bases, leaving 3 bases between the germline ends. This CDR3 spans 13 amino acids. Germline-derived CDR1 and CDR2 are SGHAT and FQNNGV. The CDR3 sequence is CASSLYSGNTIYF. CDR3 nucleotide sequence: TGTGCCAGCAGCTTGTACTCTGGAAACACCATATATTTT.

The chain joins TRBV29-1 to TRBJ2-7, with 8 bases lining up with TRBD1. Germline assignment: CDR1 SQVTM and CDR2 ANQGSEA. This CDR3 region has 13 residues. With V trimmed by 6 bases and J by 4 bases, 8 bases remained unmatched. CDR3: CSVLGQGAYEQYF. DNA of the CDR3: TGCAGCGTCCTGGGGCAGGGGGCTTACGAGCAGTACTTC.

The chain employs TRBV7-6 and TRBJ2-3; 9 nucleotides line up with TRBD2. J lost 0 bases, V lost 2 bases, and 9 bases had no gene match. Germline values: CDR1 SGHVS, CDR2 FNYEAQ. This CDR3 comprises 18 residues. CDR3 sequence: CASSLPRPGTSSTDTQYF. The DNA for the CDR3 is TGTGCCAGCAGCTTACCGAGACCCGGGACTAGCAGCACAGATACGCAGTATTTT.